This TCR beta chain was identified during a study of T cell responses to AZD1222 COVID-19 vaccine. Notes on the study in general: The study found Spike-specific TCR breadth and depth rose after two AZD1222 doses. Donors were largely white British and mainly female; clonal diversity was possibly underestimated. Nearly half of spike-specific TCRs reportedly target variant regions that are unmutated in the B.1.351 and B.1.1.7 variants.

J gave up 5 bases and V 5 bases, and 10 bases lay outside the gene matches. CDR1 and CDR2 (germline): LNHDA, SQIVND (reference sequence). This CDR3 spans 16 amino acids. As regards this clone: Its target is unknown.

This table comes from immunoSEQ multiplex PCR, and its TCRdb copy is limited to in-frame clones, with some not included. Of 90,000 to 150,000 clones listed, around nine tenths are singletons. Sample: peripheral blood, taken 28 days after the second AZD1222 dose. The clonotype originates from an adult who received the AZD1222 COVID-19 vaccine. The J gene is TRBJ2-2, the V gene TRBV19; 8 bases match TRBD2. This chain's CDR3 is CASSLLAGKGTGELFF. In DNA, the CDR3 is TGTGCCAGTAGTCTATTAGCGGGAAAAGGGACCGGGGAGCTGTTTTTT.